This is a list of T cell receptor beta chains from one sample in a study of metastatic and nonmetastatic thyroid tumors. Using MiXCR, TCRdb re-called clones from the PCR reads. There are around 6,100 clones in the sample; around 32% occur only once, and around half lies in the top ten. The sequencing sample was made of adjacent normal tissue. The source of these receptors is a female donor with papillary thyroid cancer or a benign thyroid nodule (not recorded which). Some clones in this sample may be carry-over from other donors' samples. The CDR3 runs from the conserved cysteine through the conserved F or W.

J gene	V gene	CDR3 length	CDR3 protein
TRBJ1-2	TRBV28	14	CASSPGRILIGYTF
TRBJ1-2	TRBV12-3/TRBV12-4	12	CASTNRQGGHTF
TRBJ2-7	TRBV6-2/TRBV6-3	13	CASSFHEVSEQYF
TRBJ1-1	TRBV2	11	CASSEGFEAFF
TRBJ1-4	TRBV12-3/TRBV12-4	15	CASSPRQGAGEKLFF
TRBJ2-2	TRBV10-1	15	CASSVDRGPAGELFF
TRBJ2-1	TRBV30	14	CAWSVAAGYNEQFF
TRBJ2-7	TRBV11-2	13	CASGDSGVYEQYF
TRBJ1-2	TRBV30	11	CAWKTGGGYTF
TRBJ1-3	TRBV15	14	CATSRDRSGNTIYF
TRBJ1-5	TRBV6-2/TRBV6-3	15	CASSYRGDSIQPQHF
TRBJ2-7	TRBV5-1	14	CASSPGTGHYEQYF
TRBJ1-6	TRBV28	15	CASSLGQGQDSPLHF
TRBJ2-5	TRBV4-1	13	CASSQVGGETQYF